The next 5 T cell receptor beta chains were all read from a single sample in a study of OX40 agonist ivuxolimab in advanced cancers. This table comes from immunoSEQ multiplex PCR, and its TCRdb copy is limited to in-frame clones, with some not included. In the table there are 68,000 or so clones, roughly 80% of which are singletons. This specimen was CD4+ or CD8+ T cells sorted from blood, taken in a trial of the OX40 agonist ivuxolimab. These TCRs come from an adult with an advanced solid tumor such as melanoma, head and neck, liver or kidney cancer.

The genes are TRBV18 and TRBJ2-3; TRBD1 is a possible D gene (6 bases). The CDR3 runs 16 residues. V was cut by 6 bases and J by 0 bases, with 16 bases left in between. Germline CDR1 and CDR2: KGHSH and LQKENI. CDR3 sequence (DNA): TGTGCCAGCTCCCAGTACAGGGTTGGTAGCACAGATACGCAGTATTTT. Translated: CASSQYRVGSTDTQYF.

This rearrangement joins TRBV4-1 to TRBJ2-1, with TRBD2 matching 10 bases. The ends lost 5 bases at V and 4 bases at J; junction bases unmatched: 5. The CDR3 length is 15 residues. Germline-derived CDR1 and CDR2 are MGHRA and YSYEKL. CDR3 DNA sequence: TGCGCCAGCAGCATAGGGACTAGCGCATACAATGAGCAGTTCTTC. Translation gives CASSIGTSAYNEQFF.

The V gene is TRBV29-1, the J gene TRBJ2-4; 7 bases fit TRBD2. The germline V gene encodes CDR1 SQVTM and CDR2 ANQGSEA. The CDR3 consists of 13 residues. V trimming: 7 bases; J trimming: 3 bases; junction bases outside the gene matches: 6. The CDR3 nucleotides read TGCAGCGCCCTCTGGGGGGGCAAAAACATTCAGTACTTC. Its translation: CSALWGGKNIQYF.

The J gene is TRBJ1-3, the V gene TRBV2; D is uncertain. The ends were cut back, 2 bases at V and 1 base at J, with 9 bases in the middle. Germline CDR1 and CDR2: SNHLY and FYNNEI. This CDR3 is 15 amino acids long. The CDR3 region is CASSEWVVSGNTIYF. DNA for the CDR3: TGTGCCAGCAGTGAATGGGTGGTGTCTGGAAACACCATATATTTT.

This chain connects TRBV9 to TRBJ2-3; D possibly corresponds to TRBD2 (5 bases). The CDR3 has 13 amino acids. With 0 bases removed from V and 6 bases from J, the gap between germline ends came to 8 bases. The V gene's germline CDR1 is SGDLS and CDR2 YYNGEE. CDR3 nucleotide sequence: TGTGCCAGCAGCGTAGACCAGCGGGATACGCAGTATTTT. The encoded protein is CASSVDQRDTQYF.